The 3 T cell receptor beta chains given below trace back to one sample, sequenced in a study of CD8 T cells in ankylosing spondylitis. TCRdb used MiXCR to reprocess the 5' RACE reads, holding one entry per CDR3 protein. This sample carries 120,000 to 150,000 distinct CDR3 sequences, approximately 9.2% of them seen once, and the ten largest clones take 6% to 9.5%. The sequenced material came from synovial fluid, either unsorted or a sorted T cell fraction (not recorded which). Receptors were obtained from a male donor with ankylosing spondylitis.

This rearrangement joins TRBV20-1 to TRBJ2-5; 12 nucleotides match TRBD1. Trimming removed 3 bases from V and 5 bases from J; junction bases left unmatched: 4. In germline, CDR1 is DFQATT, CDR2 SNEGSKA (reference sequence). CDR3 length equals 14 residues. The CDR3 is CSARVGTGGETQYF. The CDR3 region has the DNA TGCAGTGCTAGGGTCGGGACAGGGGGCGAGACCCAGTACTTC.

The DNA for the CDR3 is TGTGCCAGCACTTTAATGAACACCGGGGAGCTGTTTTTT. It translates to CASTLMNTGELFF. The chain joins TRBV7-9 to TRBJ2-2, with no clear D. The V gene's germline CDR1 is SEHNR and CDR2 FQNEAQ (reference sequence). The CDR3 totals 13 residues. The V end was cut by 7 bases, the J end by 1 base, with 7 bases between.

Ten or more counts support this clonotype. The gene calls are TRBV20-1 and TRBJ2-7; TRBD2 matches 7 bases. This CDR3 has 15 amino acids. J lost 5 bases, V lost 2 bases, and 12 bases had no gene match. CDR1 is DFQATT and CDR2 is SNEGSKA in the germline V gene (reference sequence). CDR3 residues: CSARSGRSAGNEQYF. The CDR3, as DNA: TGCAGTGCTAGATCGGGGCGGTCAGCGGGAAACGAGCAGTACTTC.